The rows below give T cell receptor beta chains drawn from one sample of a study of Ad26.COV2.S vaccination and SARS-CoV-2 variants. Measured with immunoSEQ multiplex PCR; TCRdb has only the in-frame clones, and not every one. Among about half a million clones, about 88% were seen once, and the ten largest hold 1.7%. The sample was peripheral blood, taken in a trial of Ad26.COV2.S vaccine versus placebo. The receptor source for this set is a person between 18 and 60 years old who received the Ad26.COV2.S COVID-19 vaccine or a placebo. The CDR3 runs from the conserved cysteine through the conserved F or W. The D gene is left open where the match is weak. Clone size, where shown, is once, few, many, or a class for clones that have expanded.

v_gene	d_gene	j_gene	abundance	CDR3nt	CDR3aa
TRBV4-1	NA	TRBJ2-1	NA	TGCGCCAGCAGCCAAACGTTCGTATACAATGAGCAGTTCTTC	CASSQTFVYNEQFF
TRBV5-6	NA	TRBJ2-3	NA	TGTGCCAGCAGCTTGGTCGGGGTACGATTTGCAGATACGCAGTATTTT	CASSLVGVRFADTQYF
TRBV9	NA	TRBJ1-1	NA	TGTGCCAGCAGCGCAGGTCCGGACCCTGGGCCTGAAGCTTTCTTT	CASSAGPDPGPEAFF
TRBV3-1/TRBV3-2	NA	TRBJ2-5	NA	TGTGCCAGCAGCCAAGTCCCAGGGACCCAGTACTTC	CASSQVPGTQYF
TRBV29-1	NA	TRBJ2-5	once	TGCAGCGTTTTTGTCGGCGGCGAGACCCAGTACTTC	CSVFVGGETQYF
TRBV2	NA	TRBJ2-1	NA	TGTGCCAGCATCCAGCGGGCTAACAATGAGCAGTTCTTC	CASIQRANNEQFF
TRBV28	TRBD2	TRBJ2-2	few	TGTGCCAGCAGTTTCGGACTAGCGGGAAACACCGGGGAGCTGTTTTTT	CASSFGLAGNTGELFF
TRBV7-3	TRBD2	TRBJ2-2	NA	TGTGCCAGCAGCTTAATGGCGGGAGGTCCGGCCACCGGGGAGCTGTTTTTT	CASSLMAGGPATGELFF
TRBV7-6	NA	TRBJ1-5	NA	TGTGCCAGCAGCGCCCAAGGGGGCAATCAGCCCCAGCATTTT	CASSAQGGNQPQHF
TRBV4-2	TRBD1	TRBJ2-7	few	TGTGCCAGCAGCCAAGAGTTCCAGACAGGGGGCGGGCGCGAGCAGTACTTC	CASSQEFQTGGGREQYF
TRBV19	NA	TRBJ2-7	few	TGTGCCAGTAGTATAGGAGGGAAAAACGCCGACGAGCAGTACTTC	CASSIGGKNADEQYF
TRBV5-1	NA	TRBJ2-5	NA	TGCGCCAGCAGCTTGGCCCCATCGGGGATACAAGAGACCCAGTACTTC	CASSLAPSGIQETQYF
TRBV29-1	NA	TRBJ1-1	NA	TGCAGCGCCCGAGTAAATGATGACACTGAAGCTTTCTTT	CSARVNDDTEAFF
TRBV29-1	TRBD1	TRBJ2-1	NA	TGCAGCGTCCGAGGGGGCGCCGCATACAATGAGCAGTTCTTC	CSVRGGAAYNEQFF
TRBV7-9	NA	TRBJ1-3	NA	TGTGCCAGCAGCCGAGGCTACGATCTCTCTGGAAACACCATATATTTT	CASSRGYDLSGNTIYF
TRBV6-5	NA	TRBJ1-2	NA	TGTGCCAGCAGTTACGACGGCCACTATGGCTACACCTTC	CASSYDGHYGYTF
TRBV7-9	TRBD1	TRBJ1-2	NA	TGTGCCAGCAGCGGCACCGGGACAGGGCAATTCTATGGCTACACCTTC	CASSGTGTGQFYGYTF
TRBV3-1/TRBV3-2	NA	TRBJ1-2	NA	TGTGCCAGCAGCCAAGAAACACCGTCTGATGGCTACACCTTC	CASSQETPSDGYTF
TRBV6-6	NA	TRBJ1-5	NA	TGTGCCAGCAGTGACCGTCCAGGCGGTAATCAGCCCCAGCATTTT	CASSDRPGGNQPQHF
TRBV7-2	TRBD1	TRBJ1-5	NA	TGTGCCAGCAGCCACGGGACAGTCAATCAGCCCCAGCATTTT	CASSHGTVNQPQHF
TRBV6-2/TRBV6-3	NA	TRBJ2-7	NA	TGTGCCAGCAGTGGTGGCATTTCCGAGCAGTACTTC	CASSGGISEQYF
TRBV19	NA	TRBJ2-7	NA	TGTGCCAGTAGTATATCTCGGGCGAGGGGATACGAGCAGTACTTC	CASSISRARGYEQYF
TRBV15	NA	TRBJ1-6	once	TGTGCCACCAGCAGAGATCCCGTTAATTCACCCCTCCACTTT	CATSRDPVNSPLHF
TRBV19	NA	TRBJ1-5	NA	TGTGCCAGTAGCAGTACGTGGATTAGCAATCAGCCCCAGCATTTT	CASSSTWISNQPQHF
TRBV6-5	TRBD2	TRBJ2-1	NA	TGTGCCAGCAGTTATGCTGGGACTAGCAACAATGAGCAGTTCTTC	CASSYAGTSNNEQFF
TRBV6-5	NA	TRBJ1-1	NA	TGTGCCAGCAGAGTCGACAAGAACACTGAAGCTTTCTTT	CASRVDKNTEAFF
TRBV7-2	NA	TRBJ1-1	NA	TGTGCCAGCAGCTTAGTTCCGGGGTCGGGAACTGAAGCTTTCTTT	CASSLVPGSGTEAFF
TRBV15	NA	TRBJ1-5	NA	TGTGCCACCAGCGTTCGGGGGAGAGATCAGCCCCAGCATTTT	CATSVRGRDQPQHF
TRBV28	NA	TRBJ2-6	once	TGTGCCAGCAGTTCAGCAGGGGCTGGGGCCAACGTCCTGACTTTC	CASSSAGAGANVLTF
TRBV7-3	NA	TRBJ2-1	NA	TGTGCCAGCAGCTGGGGCTTAGGGGGTGAGCAGTTCTTC	CASSWGLGGEQFF
TRBV11-2	NA	TRBJ1-6	NA	TGTGCCAGCAGCTTAGCCCCTCAAAGCTCCTATAATTCACCCCTCCACTTT	CASSLAPQSSYNSPLHF
TRBV28	NA	TRBJ2-7	NA	TGTGCCAGCTTAGGGGGTCCCCGGAGAGGCGAGCAGTACTTC	CASLGGPRRGEQYF
TRBV4-1	NA	TRBJ2-2	once	TGCGCCAGCAGCCAAAGGGAGGTTGGGGTGAACACCGGGGAGCTGTTTTTT	CASSQREVGVNTGELFF
TRBV19	NA	TRBJ1-4	once	TGTGCAAGTAAACGGGACGCAACTAATGAAAAACTGTTTTTT	CASKRDATNEKLFF
TRBV6-5	TRBD2	TRBJ2-7	NA	TGTGCCACCAACCTAGCGGGGGGGCTTGAGCAGTACTTC	CATNLAGGLEQYF
TRBV7-9	TRBD1	TRBJ1-5	NA	TGTGCCAGCAGCCGGACAGGGGGCGCGAATCAGCCCCAGCATTTT	CASSRTGGANQPQHF
TRBV7-3	TRBD1	TRBJ1-1	NA	TGTGCCAGCAGCCGACAGGGGAGCACTGAAGCTTTCTTT	CASSRQGSTEAFF
TRBV29-1	NA	TRBJ2-1	NA	TGCAGCGTTAGCAGGGTAAGCAATGAGCAGTTCTTC	CSVSRVSNEQFF
TRBV28	NA	TRBJ1-1	NA	TGTGCCAGCAGTTTCTTGAACACTGAAGCTTTCTTT	CASSFLNTEAFF
TRBV28	NA	TRBJ2-2	NA	TGTGCCAGCAGCCGAGGACACACGAACACCGGGGAGCTGTTTTTT	CASSRGHTNTGELFF
TRBV5-8	TRBD2	TRBJ2-3	once	TGTGCCAGCAGCCCGCTAGCGGGAGGGCACGATACGCAGTATTTT	CASSPLAGGHDTQYF
TRBV30	NA	TRBJ2-7	few	TGTGCCTGGAGCGCGGACAGCTCCTACGAGCAGTACTTC	CAWSADSSYEQYF
TRBV5-1	TRBD2	TRBJ2-5	NA	TGCGCCAGCAGAGCCGGACTAGCGGGAGTCGGAGAGACCCAGTACTTC	CASRAGLAGVGETQYF
TRBV5-1	TRBD2	TRBJ2-3	NA	TGCGCCAGCAGCTTCAGACTAGCGGGAGGGACAAGCACAGATACGCAGTATTTT	CASSFRLAGGTSTDTQYF
TRBV15	TRBD2	TRBJ2-2	once	TGTGCCACCAGCGGGCTAGCGGGGAACACCGGGGAGCTGTTTTTT	CATSGLAGNTGELFF
TRBV18	TRBD1	TRBJ2-7	once	TGTGCCAGCTCAGTCCGCGAGGGGGCCGGCTACGAGCAGTACTTC	CASSVREGAGYEQYF
TRBV2	NA	TRBJ2-1	NA	TGTGCCAGCAGAGATACTCCCGGGGTCGTCAATGAGCAGTTCTTC	CASRDTPGVVNEQFF
TRBV11-2	NA	TRBJ2-4	once	TGTGCCAGCAGCCTAACCCACCGAAGGTGGACCAAAAACATTCAGTACTTC	CASSLTHRRWTKNIQYF
TRBV7-9	NA	TRBJ2-3	NA	TGTGCCAGCAGCTTGGGCGTGCGGCGGGACCGCACAGATACGCAGTATTTT	CASSLGVRRDRTDTQYF
TRBV4-1	TRBD2	TRBJ2-3	NA	TGCGCCAGCAGCCCTGGACTAGCGGGAGTTCTTATCACAGATACGCAGTATTTT	CASSPGLAGVLITDTQYF
TRBV28	NA	TRBJ2-7	NA	TGTGCCAGCCGCTTACAGGGTTACGAGCAGTACTTC	CASRLQGYEQYF